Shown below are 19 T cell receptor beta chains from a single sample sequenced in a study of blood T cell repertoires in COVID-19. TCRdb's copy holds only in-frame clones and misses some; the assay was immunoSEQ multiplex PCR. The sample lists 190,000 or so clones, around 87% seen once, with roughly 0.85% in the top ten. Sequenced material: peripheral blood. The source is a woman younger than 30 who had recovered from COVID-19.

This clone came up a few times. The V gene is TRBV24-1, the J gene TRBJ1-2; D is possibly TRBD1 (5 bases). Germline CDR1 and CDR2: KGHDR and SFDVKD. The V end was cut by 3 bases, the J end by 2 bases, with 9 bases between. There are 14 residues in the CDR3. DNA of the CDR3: TGTGCCACCAGTGATCCCTACAGGAACTATGGCTACACCTTC. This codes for CATSDPYRNYGYTF.

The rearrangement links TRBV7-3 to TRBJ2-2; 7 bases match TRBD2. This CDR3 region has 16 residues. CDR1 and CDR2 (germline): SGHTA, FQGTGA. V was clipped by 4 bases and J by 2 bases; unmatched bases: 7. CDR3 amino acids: CASSYTGTTNTGELFF. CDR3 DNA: TGTGCCAGCAGCTATACCGGGACTACAAACACCGGGGAGCTGTTTTTT. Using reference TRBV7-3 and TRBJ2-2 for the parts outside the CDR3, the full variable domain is GAGVSQTPSNKVTEKGKYVELRCDPISGHTALYWYRQSLGQGPEFLIYFQGTGAADDSGLPNDRFFAVRPEGSVSTLKIQRTERGDSAVYLCASSYTGTTNTGELFFGEGSRLTVL.

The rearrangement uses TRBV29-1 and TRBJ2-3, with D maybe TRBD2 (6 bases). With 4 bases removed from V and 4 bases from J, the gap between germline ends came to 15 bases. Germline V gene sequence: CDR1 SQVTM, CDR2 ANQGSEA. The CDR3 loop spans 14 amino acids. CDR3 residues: CSVVLLGGSDTQYF. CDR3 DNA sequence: TGCAGCGTTGTTCTACTTGGGGGGTCAGATACGCAGTATTTT.

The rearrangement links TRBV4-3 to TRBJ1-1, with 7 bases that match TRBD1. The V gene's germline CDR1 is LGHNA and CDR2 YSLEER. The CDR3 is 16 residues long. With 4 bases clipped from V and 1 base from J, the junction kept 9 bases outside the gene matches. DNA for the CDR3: TGCGCCAGCAGCCCTTCTACGAACAGGGGGAACACTGAAGCTTTCTTT. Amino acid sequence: CASSPSTNRGNTEAFF.

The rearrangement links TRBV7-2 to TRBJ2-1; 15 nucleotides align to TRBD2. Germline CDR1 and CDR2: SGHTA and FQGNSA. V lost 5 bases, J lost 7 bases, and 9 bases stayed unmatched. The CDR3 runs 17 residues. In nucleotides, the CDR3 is TGTGCCAGCAGCCCTCCCGGACTAGCGGGGGGGAGTAATGAGCAGTTCTTC. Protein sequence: CASSPPGLAGGSNEQFF.

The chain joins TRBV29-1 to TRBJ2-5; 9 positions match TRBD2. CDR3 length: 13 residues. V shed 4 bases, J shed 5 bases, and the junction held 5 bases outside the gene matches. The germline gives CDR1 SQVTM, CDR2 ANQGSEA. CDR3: CSVGGGARETQYF. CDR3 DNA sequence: TGCAGCGTTGGCGGGGGGGCGAGGGAGACCCAGTACTTC.

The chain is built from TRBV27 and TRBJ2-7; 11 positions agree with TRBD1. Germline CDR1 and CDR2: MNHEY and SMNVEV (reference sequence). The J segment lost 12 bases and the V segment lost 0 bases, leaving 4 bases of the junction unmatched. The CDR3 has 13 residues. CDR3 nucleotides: TGTGCCAGCAGTTTATCAGGACAGGGGGCAACGTACGTC. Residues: CASSLSGQGATYV.

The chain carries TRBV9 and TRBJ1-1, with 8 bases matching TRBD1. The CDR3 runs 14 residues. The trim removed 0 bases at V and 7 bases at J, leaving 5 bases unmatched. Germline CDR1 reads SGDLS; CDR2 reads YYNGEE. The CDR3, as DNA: TGTGCCAGCAGCGTAGACCCACAGGGGGTTGAAGCTTTCTTT. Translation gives CASSVDPQGVEAFF.

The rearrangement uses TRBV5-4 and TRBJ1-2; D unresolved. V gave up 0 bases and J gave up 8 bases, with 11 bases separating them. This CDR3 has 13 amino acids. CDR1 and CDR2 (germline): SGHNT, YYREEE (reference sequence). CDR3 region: CASSLAPDWGYTF. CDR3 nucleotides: TGTGCCAGCAGCTTGGCCCCGGACTGGGGCTACACCTTC.

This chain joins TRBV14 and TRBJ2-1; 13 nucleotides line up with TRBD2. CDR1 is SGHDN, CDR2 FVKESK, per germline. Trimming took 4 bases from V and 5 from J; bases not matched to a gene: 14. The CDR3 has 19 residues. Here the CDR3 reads CASSLRGTSGIGMNNEQFF. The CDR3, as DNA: TGTGCCAGCAGCCTAAGGGGGACTAGCGGGATTGGAATGAACAATGAGCAGTTCTTC. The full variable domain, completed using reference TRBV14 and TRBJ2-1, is EAGVTQFPSHSVIEKGQTVTLRCDPISGHDNLYWYRRVMGKEIKFLLHFVKESKQDESGMPNNRFLAERTGGTYSTLKVQPAELEDSGVYFCASSLRGTSGIGMNNEQFFGPGTRLTVL.

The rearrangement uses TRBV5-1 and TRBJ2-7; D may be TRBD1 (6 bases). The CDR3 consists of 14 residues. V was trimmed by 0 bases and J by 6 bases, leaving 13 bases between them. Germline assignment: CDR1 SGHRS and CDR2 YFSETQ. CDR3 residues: CASSLGGPNREQYF. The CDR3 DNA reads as TGCGCCAGCAGCTTGGGGGGGCCCAATCGCGAGCAGTACTTC.

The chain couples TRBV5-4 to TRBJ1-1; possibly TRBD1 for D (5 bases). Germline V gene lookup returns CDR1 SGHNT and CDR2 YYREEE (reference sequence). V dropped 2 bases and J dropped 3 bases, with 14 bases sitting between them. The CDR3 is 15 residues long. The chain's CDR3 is CASSFVGRGDTEAFF. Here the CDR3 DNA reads TGTGCCAGCAGCTTCGTGGGGCGCGGAGACACTGAAGCTTTCTTT.

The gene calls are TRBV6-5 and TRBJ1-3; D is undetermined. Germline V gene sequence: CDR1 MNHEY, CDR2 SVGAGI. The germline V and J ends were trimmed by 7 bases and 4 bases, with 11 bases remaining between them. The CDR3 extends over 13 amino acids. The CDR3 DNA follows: TGTGCCAGCAAGGGAGTGGGGGGAAACACCATATATTTT. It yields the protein CASKGVGGNTIYF.

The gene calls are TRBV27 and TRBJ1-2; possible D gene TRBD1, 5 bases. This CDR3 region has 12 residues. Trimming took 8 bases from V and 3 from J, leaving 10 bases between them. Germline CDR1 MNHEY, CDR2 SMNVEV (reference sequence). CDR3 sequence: CASSGADYGYTF. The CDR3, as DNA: TGTGCCAGCTCTGGGGCTGACTATGGCTACACCTTC.

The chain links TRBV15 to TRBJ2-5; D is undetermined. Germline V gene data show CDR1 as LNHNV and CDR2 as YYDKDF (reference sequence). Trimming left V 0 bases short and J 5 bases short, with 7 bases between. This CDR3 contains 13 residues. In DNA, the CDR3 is TGTGCCACCAGCAGAGATAAAGAGGAGACCCAGTACTTC. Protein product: CATSRDKEETQYF. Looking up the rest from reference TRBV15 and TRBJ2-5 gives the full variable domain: DAMVIQNPRYQVTQFGKPVTLSCSQTLNHNVMYWYQQKSSQAPKLLFHYYDKDFNNEADTPDNFQSRRPNTSFCFLDIRSPGLGDTAMYLCATSRDKEETQYFGPGTRLLVL.

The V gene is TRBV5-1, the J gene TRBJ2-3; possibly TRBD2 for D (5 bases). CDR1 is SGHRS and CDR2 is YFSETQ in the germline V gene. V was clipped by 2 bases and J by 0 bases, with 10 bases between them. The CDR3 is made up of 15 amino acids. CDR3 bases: TGCGCCAGCAGCTTCAGCGGTCCTAGCACAGATACGCAGTATTTT. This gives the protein CASSFSGPSTDTQYF.

CDR3 nucleotide sequence: TGTGCCAGCAGCTTACCGCAGGGCAACTATGGCTACACCTTC. Translated, it gives CASSLPQGNYGYTF. The rearrangement joins TRBV7-2 to TRBJ1-2; D perhaps matches TRBD1 (5 bases). Germline V CDR1 and CDR2: SGHTA, FQGNSA. This CDR3 region has 14 residues. Trimming removed 2 bases from V and 2 bases from J, with 9 bases in between.

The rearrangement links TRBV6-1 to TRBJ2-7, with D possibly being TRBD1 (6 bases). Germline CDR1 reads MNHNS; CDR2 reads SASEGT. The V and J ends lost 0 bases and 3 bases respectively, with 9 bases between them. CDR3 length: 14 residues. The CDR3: CASSEAEGVYEQYV. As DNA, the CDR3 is TGTGCCAGCAGTGAAGCCGAGGGGGTCTACGAGCAGTACGTC.

This chain's CDR3 is CASSRGGVAYEQYV. The CDR3 bases are TGTGCCAGCAGCAGGGGGGGCGTCGCCTACGAGCAGTACGTC. The chain uses TRBV7-2 and TRBJ2-7; perhaps TRBD2 as D (7 bases). Germline CDR1 and CDR2: SGHTA and FQGNSA. The CDR3 is 14 residues long. V shed 5 bases and J shed 2 bases, with 13 bases lying between them.